The clone carrying this TCR beta chain is a singleton in its sample. Produced via immunoSEQ multiplex PCR; TCRdb's table is partial and in-frame only. The sample has about 70,000 clones; 84% are singletons. These data come from a study of control samples from healthy donors and cancer patients. Looked up from germline, CDR1 is LNHDA and CDR2 is SQIVND (reference sequence). The CDR3 is 16 residues long. V was shortened by 0 bases and J by 8 bases, with 19 bases between the two germline ends. Sequencing was carried out using blood. The sequence derives from a man aged 45-65 years in good health. The chain couples TRBV19 to TRBJ1-2, with a possible D match to TRBD1 (6 bases). The CDR3 nucleotides are TGTGCCAGTAGTATAGAGAGTCGGGGGGCGACCACGGGCTACACCTTC. This sequence encodes CASSIESRGATTGYTF.